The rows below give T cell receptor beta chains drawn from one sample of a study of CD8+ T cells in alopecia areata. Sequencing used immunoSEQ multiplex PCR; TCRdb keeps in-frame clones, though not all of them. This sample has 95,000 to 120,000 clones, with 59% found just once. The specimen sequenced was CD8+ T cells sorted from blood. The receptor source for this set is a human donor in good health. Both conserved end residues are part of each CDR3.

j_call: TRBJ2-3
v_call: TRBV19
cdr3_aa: CASNGRGGTDTQYF

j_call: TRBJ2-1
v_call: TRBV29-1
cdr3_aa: CSVEGEAGGSYNEQFF

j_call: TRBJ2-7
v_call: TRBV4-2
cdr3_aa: CASSQGFYEQYF

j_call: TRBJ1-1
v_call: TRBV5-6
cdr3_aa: CASSPFKGRPNTEAFF

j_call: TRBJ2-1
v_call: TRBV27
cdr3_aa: CASSRLPFSYNEQFF

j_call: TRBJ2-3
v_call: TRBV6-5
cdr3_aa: CASSWGEDSTDTQYF

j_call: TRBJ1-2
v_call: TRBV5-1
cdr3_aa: CASQGISGYTF

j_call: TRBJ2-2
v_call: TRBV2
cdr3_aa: CASTPRTSGGAVVGELFF

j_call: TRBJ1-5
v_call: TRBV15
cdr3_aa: CATSPEREGNQPQHF

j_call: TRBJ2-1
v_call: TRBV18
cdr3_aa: CASSLSVSYNEQFF

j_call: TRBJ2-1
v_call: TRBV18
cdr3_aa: CASSLSGGAYNEQFF

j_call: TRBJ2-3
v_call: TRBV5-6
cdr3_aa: CASSSQLPDTQYF

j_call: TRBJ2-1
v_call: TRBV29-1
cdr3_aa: CSVGGLPGLAFNEQFF